This T cell receptor beta chain is from a study of T cell changes during pregnancy in multiple sclerosis. Sequenced by immunoSEQ multiplex PCR; TCRdb stores in-frame clones only, minus some. Here the sample spans tens of thousands of clones, approximately 92% being singletons. The starting material was peripheral blood, obtained after pregnancy. The TCR was taken from a female donor in good health, enrolled as a control in a pregnancy study.

CDR3 loop: CASSTDRAAEAFF. CDR3 in DNA: TGTGCCAGCAGCACGGACAGGGCCGCAGAAGCTTTCTTT. The chain couples TRBV7-8 to TRBJ1-1; TRBD1 aligns across 8 bases. Losses at the gene ends were 5 bases for V and 8 bases for J; bases not matched to a gene: 7. The V gene's germline CDR1 is SGHVS and CDR2 FQNEAQ. The CDR3 spans 13 residues. The full variable domain, rest sourced from reference TRBV7-8 and TRBJ1-1, is GAGVSQSPRYKVAKRGQDVALRCDPISGHVSLFWYQQALGQGPEFLTYFQNEAQLDKSGLPSDRFFAERPEGSVSTLKIQRTQQEDSAVYLCASSTDRAAEAFFGQGTRLTVV.